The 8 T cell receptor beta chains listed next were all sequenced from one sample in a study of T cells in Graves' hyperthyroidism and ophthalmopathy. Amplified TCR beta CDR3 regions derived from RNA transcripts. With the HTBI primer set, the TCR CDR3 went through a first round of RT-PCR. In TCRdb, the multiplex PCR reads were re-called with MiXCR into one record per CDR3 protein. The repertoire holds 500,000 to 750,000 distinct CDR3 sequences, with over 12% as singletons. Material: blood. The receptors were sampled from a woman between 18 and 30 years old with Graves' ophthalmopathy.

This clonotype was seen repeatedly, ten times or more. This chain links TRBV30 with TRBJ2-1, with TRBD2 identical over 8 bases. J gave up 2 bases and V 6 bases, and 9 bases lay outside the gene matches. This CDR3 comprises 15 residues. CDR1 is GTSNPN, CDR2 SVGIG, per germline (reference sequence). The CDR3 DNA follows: TGTGCCTGTGTGAGCGGGAGTACCCCCTACAATGAGCAGTTCTTC. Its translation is CACVSGSTPYNEQFF.

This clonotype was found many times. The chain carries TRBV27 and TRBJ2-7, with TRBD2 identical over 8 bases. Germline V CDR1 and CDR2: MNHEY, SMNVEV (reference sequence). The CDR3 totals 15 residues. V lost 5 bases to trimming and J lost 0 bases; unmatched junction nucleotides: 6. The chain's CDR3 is CASSPSGWSSYEQYF. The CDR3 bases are TGTGCCAGCAGTCCTAGCGGGTGGAGCTCCTACGAGCAGTACTTC.

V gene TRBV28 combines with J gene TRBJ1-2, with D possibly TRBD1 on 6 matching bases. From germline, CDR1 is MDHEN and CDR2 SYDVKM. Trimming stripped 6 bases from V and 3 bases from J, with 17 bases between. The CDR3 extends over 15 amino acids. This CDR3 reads CASSREGGWDYGYTF. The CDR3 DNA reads TGTGCCAGCAGCCGGGAGGGGGGGTGGGACTATGGCTACACCTTC.

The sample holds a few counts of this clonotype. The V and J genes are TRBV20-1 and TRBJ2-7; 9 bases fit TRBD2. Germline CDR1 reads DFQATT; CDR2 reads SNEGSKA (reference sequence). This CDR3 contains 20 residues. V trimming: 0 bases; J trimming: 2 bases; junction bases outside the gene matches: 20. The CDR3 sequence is CSARDRTGLAHDGFTYEQYF. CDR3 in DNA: TGCAGTGCTAGAGATAGGACAGGACTAGCGCACGATGGATTTACCTACGAGCAGTACTTC.

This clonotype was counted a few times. The CDR3 loop reads CASSVGRPEPDPLYGYTF. In DNA form, the CDR3 reads TGTGCCAGCAGCGTAGGGAGACCAGAACCCGACCCACTCTATGGCTACACCTTC. This sequence joins TRBV9 and TRBJ1-2, with unresolved D. The CDR3 contains 18 residues. Germline V gene data show CDR1 as SGDLS and CDR2 as YYNGEE. V gave up 0 bases and J gave up 4 bases, with 22 bases separating them.

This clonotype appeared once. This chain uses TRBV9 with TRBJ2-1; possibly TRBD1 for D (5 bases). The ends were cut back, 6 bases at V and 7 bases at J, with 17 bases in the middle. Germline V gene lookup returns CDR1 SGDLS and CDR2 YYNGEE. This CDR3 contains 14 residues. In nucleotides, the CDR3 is TGTGCCAGCACCCTGGACATGGACAATAATGAGCAGTTCTTC. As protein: CASTLDMDNNEQFF.

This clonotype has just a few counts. CDR3 in amino acids: CASSPYGTSGSNEQFF. CDR3 coding DNA: TGTGCCAGCTCACCATACGGGACTAGCGGGAGCAATGAGCAGTTCTTC. The J gene is TRBJ2-1, the V gene TRBV18; 14 nucleotides match TRBD2. CDR3 length equals 16 residues. Trimming removed 2 bases from V and 6 bases from J; junction bases left unmatched: 3. CDR1 and CDR2 from the germline V gene are KGHSH and LQKENI.

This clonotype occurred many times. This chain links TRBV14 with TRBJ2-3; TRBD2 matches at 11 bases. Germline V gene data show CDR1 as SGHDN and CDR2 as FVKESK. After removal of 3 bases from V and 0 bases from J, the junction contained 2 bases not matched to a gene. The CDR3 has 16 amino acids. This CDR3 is CASSHRTSGSTDTQYF. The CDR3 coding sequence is TGTGCCAGCAGCCACCGGACTAGCGGGAGCACAGATACGCAGTATTTT.